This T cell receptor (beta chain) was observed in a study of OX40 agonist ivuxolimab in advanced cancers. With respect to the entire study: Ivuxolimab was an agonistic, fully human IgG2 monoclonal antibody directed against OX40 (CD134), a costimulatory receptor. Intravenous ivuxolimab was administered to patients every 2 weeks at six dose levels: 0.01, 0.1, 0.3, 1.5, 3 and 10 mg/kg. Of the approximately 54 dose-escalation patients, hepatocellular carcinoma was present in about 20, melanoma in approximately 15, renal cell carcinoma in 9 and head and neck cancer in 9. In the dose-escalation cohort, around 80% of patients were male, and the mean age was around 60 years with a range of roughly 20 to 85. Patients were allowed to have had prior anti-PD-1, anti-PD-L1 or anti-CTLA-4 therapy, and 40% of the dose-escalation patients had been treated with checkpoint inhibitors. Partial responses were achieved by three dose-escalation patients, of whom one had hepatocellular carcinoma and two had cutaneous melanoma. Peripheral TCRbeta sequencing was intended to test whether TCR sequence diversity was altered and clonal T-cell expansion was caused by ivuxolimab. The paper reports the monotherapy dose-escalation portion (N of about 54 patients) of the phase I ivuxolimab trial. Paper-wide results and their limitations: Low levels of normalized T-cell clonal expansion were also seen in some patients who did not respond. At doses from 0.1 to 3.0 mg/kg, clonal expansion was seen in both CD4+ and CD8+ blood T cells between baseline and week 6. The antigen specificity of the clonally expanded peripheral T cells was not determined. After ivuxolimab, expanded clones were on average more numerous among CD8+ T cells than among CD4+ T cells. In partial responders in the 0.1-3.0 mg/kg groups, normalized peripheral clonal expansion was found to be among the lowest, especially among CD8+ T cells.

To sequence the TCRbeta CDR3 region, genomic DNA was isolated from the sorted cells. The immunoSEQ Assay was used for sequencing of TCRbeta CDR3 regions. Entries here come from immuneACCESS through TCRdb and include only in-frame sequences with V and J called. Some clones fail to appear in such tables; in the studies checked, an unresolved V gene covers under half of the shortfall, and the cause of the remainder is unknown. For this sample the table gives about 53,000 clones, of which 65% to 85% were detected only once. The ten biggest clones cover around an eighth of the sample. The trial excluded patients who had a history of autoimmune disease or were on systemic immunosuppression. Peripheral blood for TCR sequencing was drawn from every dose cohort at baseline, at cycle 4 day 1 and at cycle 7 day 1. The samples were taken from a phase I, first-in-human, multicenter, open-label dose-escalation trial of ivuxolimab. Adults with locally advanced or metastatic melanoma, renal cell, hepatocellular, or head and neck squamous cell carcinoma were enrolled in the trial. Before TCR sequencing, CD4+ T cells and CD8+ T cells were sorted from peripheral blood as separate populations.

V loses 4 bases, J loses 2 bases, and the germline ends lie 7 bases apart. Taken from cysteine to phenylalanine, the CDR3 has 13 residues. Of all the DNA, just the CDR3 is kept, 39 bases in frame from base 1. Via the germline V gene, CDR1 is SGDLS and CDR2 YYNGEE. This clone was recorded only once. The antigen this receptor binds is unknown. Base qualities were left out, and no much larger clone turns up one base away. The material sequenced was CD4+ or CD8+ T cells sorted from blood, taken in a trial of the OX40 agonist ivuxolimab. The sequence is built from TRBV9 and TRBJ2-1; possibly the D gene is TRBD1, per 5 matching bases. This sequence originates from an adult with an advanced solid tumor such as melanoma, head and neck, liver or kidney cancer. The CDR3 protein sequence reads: CASSPQAYNEQFF. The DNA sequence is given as TGTGCCAGCAGCCCACAGGCCTACAATGAGCAGTTCTTC.